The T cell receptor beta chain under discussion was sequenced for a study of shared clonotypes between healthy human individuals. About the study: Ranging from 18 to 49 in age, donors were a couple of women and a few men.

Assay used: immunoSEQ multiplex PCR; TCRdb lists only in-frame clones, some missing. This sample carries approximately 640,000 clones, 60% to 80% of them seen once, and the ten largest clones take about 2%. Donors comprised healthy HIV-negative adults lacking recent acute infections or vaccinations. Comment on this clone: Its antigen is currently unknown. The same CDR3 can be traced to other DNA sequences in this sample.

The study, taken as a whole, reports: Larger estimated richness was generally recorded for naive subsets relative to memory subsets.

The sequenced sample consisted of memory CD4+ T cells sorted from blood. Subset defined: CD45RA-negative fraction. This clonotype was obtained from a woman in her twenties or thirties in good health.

The CDR3 loop is CAWRPGTAYEQYF. In DNA, the CDR3 is TGTGCCTGGAGGCCCGGGACAGCGTACGAGCAGTACTTC. The chain is built from TRBV30 and TRBJ2-7; 7 nucleotides line up with TRBD1. V gave up 3 bases and J gave up 4 bases; unmatched junction bases: 6. The CDR3 has 13 amino acids. The germline V gene encodes CDR1 GTSNPN and CDR2 SVGIG (reference sequence). The complete variable domain, with remaining parts taken from reference TRBV30 and TRBJ2-7, reads SQTIHQWPATLVQPVGSPLSLECTVEGTSNPNLYWYRQAAGRGLQLLFYSVGIGQISSEVPQNLSASRPQDRQFILSSKKLLLSDSGFYLCAWRPGTAYEQYFGPGTRLTVT.